The present T cell receptor beta chain was sequenced within a study of OX40 agonist ivuxolimab in advanced cancers. Generated by immunoSEQ multiplex PCR, the TCRdb table keeps only in-frame clones and is missing some. The sample lists 35,000 or so clones; around 77% were seen once. This clonotype was obtained from an adult with an advanced solid tumor such as melanoma, head and neck, liver or kidney cancer. The source material was CD4+ or CD8+ T cells sorted from blood, sampled in a trial of the OX40 agonist ivuxolimab.

The CDR3 DNA sequence: TGCGCCAGCAGTCCGGGGCGTGGGGCGCCCTACGAGCAGTACTTC. It encodes CASSPGRGAPYEQYF. J is TRBJ2-7 and V is TRBV4-3; D may be TRBD1 or TRBD2 (5 bases each). The germline V and J ends were trimmed by 6 bases and 2 bases, with 17 bases remaining between them. Germline CDR1 LGHNA, CDR2 YSLEER. The CDR3 contains 15 residues.